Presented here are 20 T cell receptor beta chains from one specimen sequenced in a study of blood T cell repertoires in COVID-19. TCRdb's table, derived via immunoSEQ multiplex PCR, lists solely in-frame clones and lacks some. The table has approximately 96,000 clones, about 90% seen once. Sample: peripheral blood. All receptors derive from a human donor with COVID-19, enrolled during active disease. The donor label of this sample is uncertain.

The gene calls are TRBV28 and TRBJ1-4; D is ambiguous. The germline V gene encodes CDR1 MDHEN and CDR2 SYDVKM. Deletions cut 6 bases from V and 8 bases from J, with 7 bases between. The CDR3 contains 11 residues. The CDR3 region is CASSQAEKLFF. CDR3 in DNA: TGTGCCAGCAGCCAAGCGGAAAAACTGTTTTTT.

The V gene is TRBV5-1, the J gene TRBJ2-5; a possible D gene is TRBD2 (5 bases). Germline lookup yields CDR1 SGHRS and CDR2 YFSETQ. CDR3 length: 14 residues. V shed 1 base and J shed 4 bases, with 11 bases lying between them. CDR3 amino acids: CASSLRGIRETQYF. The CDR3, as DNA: TGCGCCAGCAGCTTGCGGGGTATTAGAGAGACCCAGTACTTC.

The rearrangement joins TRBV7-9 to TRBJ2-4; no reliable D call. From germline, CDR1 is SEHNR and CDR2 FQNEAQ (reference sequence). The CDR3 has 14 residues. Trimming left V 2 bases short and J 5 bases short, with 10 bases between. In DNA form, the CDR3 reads TGTGCCAGCAGCTTAACGAGGATCCAAAACATTCAGTACTTC. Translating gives CASSLTRIQNIQYF.

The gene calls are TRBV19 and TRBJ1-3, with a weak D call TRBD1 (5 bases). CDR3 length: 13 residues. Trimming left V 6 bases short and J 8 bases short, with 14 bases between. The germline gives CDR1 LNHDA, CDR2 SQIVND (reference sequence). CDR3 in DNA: TGTGCCAGTAGGGATGCAGGGCGCGACACCATATATTTT. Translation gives CASRDAGRDTIYF. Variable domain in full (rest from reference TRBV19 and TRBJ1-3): DGGITQSPKYLFRKEGQNVTLSCEQNLNHDAMYWYRQDPGQGLRLIYYSQIVNDFQKGDIAEGYSVSREKKESFPLTVTSAQKNPTAFYLCASRDAGRDTIYFGEGSWLTVV.

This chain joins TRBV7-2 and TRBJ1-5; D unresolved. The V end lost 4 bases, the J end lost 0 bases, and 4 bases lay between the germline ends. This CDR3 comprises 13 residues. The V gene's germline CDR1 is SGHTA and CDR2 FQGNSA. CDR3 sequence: CASSYNSNQPQHF. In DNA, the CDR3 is TGTGCCAGCAGCTATAATAGCAATCAGCCCCAGCATTTT.

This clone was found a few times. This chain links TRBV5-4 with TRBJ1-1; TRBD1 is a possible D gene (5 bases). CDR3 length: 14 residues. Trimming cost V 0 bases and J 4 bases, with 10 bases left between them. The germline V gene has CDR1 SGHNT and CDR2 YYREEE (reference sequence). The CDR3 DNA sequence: TGTGCCAGCAGCTTGGGGGGGGACGGCACTGAAGCTTTCTTT. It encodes CASSLGGDGTEAFF.

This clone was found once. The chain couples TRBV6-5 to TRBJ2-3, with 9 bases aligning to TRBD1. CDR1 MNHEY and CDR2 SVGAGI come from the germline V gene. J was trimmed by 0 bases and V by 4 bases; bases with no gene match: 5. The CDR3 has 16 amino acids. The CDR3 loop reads CASSSGTGSSTDTQYF. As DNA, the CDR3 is TGTGCCAGCAGTTCCGGGACAGGGTCAAGCACAGATACGCAGTATTTT.

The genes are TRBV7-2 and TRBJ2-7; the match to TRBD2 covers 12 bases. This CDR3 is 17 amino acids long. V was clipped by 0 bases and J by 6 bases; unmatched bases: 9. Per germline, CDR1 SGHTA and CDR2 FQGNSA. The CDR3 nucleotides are TGTGCCAGCAGCTTAGCGACGACTAGCGGGAGAGGTCGCGAGCAGTACTTC. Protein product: CASSLATTSGRGREQYF.

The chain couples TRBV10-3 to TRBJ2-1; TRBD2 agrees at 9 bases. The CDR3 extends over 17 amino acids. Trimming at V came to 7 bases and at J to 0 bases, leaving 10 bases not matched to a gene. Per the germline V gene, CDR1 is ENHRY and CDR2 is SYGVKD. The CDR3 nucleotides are TGTGCCATCACGGCTAGCGGGGAGTCGAGCTCCTACAATGAGCAGTTCTTC. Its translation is CAITASGESSSYNEQFF.

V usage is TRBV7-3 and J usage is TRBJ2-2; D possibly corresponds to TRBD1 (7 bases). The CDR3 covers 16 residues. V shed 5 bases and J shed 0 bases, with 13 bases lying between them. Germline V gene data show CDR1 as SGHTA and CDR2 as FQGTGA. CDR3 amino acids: CASSADREANTGELFF. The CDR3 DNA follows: TGTGCCAGCAGCGCTGACAGGGAGGCGAACACCGGGGAGCTGTTTTTT.

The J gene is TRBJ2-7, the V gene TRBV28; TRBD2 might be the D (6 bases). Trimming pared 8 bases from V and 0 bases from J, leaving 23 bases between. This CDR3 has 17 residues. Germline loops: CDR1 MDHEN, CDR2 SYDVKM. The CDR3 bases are TGTGCCAGCTCGCGCTGGAGTGTTGGGGGGTTCTCCTACGAGCAGTACTTC. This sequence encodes CASSRWSVGGFSYEQYF. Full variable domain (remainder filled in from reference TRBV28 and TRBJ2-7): DVKVTQSSRYLVKRTGEKVFLECVQDMDHENMFWYRQDPGLGLRLIYFSYDVKMKEKGDIPEGYSVSREKKERFSLILESASTNQTSMYLCASSRWSVGGFSYEQYFGPGTRLTVT.

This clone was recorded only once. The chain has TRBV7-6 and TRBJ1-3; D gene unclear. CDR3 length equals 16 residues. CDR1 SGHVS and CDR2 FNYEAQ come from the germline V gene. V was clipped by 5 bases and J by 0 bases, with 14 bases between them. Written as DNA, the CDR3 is TGTGCCAGCAGCGCTTTAGTTAGCGGCTCTGGAAACACCATATATTTT. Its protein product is CASSALVSGSGNTIYF.

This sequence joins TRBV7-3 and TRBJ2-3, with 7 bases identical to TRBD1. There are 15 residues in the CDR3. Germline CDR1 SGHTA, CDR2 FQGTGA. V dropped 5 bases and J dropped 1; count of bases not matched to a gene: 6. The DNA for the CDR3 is TGTGCCAGCAGCATTCGGGACAGAGGCACAGATACGCAGTATTTT. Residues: CASSIRDRGTDTQYF. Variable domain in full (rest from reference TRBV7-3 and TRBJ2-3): GAGVSQTPSNKVTEKGKYVELRCDPISGHTALYWYRQSLGQGPEFLIYFQGTGAADDSGLPNDRFFAVRPEGSVSTLKIQRTERGDSAVYLCASSIRDRGTDTQYFGPGTRLTVL.

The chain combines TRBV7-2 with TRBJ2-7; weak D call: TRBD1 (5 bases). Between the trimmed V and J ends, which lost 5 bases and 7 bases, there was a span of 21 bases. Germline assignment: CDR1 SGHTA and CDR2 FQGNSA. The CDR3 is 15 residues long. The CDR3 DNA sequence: TGTGCCAGCAGCGGGCCAGGGATCCCCTACGGGGAGCAGTACTTC. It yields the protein CASSGPGIPYGEQYF.

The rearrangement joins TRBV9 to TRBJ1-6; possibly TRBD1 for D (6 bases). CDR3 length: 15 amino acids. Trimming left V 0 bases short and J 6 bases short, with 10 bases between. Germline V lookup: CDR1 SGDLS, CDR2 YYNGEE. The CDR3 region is CASSVAGVSNSPLHF. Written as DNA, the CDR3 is TGTGCCAGCAGCGTAGCAGGGGTTAGTAATTCACCCCTCCACTTT. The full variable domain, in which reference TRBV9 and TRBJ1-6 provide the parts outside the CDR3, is DSGVTQTPKHLITATGQRVTLRCSPRSGDLSVYWYQQSLDQGLQFLIQYYNGEERAKGNILERFSAQQFPDLHSELNLSSLELGDSALYFCASSVAGVSNSPLHFGNGTRLTVT.

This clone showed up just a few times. DNA of the CDR3: TGCGCCAGCAGCCCGGGCCAGGGGATTCGAAATTCACCCCTCCACTTT. Translation: CASSPGQGIRNSPLHF. This chain connects TRBV5-1 to TRBJ1-6, with D tentatively TRBD1 (6 bases). V lost 4 bases to trimming and J lost 7 bases, with 18 bases between them. The CDR3 consists of 16 residues. Germline assignment: CDR1 SGHRS and CDR2 YFSETQ. The variable domain in full, with the rest retrieved from reference TRBV5-1 and TRBJ1-6, is KAGVTQTPRYLIKTRGQQVTLSCSPISGHRSVSWYQQTPGQGLQFLFEYFSETQRNKGNFPGRFSGRQFSNSRSEMNVSTLELGDSALYLCASSPGQGIRNSPLHFGNGTRLTVT.

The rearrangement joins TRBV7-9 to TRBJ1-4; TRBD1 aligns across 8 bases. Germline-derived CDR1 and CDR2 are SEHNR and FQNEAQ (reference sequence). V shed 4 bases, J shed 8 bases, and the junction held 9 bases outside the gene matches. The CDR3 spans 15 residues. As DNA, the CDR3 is TGTGCCAGCAGCTCCGCCGACAGGGGCGAGGAAAAACTGTTTTTT. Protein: CASSSADRGEEKLFF.

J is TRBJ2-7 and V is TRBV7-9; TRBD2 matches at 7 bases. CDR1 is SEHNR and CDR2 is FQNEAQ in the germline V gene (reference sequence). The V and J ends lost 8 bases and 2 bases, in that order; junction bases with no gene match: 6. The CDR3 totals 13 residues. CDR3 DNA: TGTGCCAGCCAGGGCGGGGGTCCCTACGAGCAGTACTTC. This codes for CASQGGGPYEQYF.

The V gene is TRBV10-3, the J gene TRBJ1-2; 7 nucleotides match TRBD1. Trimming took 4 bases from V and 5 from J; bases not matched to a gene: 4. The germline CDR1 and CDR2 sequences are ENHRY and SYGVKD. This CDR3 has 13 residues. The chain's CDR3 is CAISGSTGYGYTF. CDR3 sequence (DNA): TGTGCCATCAGTGGGTCGACAGGGTATGGCTACACCTTC.

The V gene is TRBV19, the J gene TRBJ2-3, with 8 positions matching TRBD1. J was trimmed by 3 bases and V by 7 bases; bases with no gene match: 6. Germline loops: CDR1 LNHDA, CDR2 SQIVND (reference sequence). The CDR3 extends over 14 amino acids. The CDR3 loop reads CASTLDRVTDTQYF. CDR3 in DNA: TGTGCCAGTACCCTGGACAGGGTAACAGATACGCAGTATTTT.